This T cell receptor beta chain came from a study of STAT5B mutations in CD4+ large granular lymphocyte leukemia. Study overall: Among healthy controls, a particular HLA allele went with more CDR3 'QG' motifs. General study findings and limits: Compared with healthy controls (2/35), patient top clones favored TRBV06 (8/27). Patient CD4-sorted repertoires stayed more clonal than healthy ones after leukemic-clone removal.

In the authors' methods: Lowest detectable productive clonotype frequency was 2.59 x 10-5. Assay used: immunoSEQ multiplex PCR; TCRdb lists only in-frame clones, some missing. V, J and clone size derive from that table, while D and trimming were established from the DNA sequence. The sample lists approximately 33,000 clones; approximately 90% were seen once. This CDR3 contains 13 residues. V lost 8 bases and J lost 4; bases outside the gene matches: 7. Germline V gene lookup returns CDR1 SNHLY and CDR2 FYNNEI. Remarks on this clone: Its antigen is unidentified.

Sample: CD4+ T cells from blood buffy coats. The sequence derives from a human donor in good health. The chain recombines TRBV2 with TRBJ1-1, with 7 positions matching TRBD1. The CDR3 region has the DNA TGTGCCAGCGAAGGAACAGGGGCCACTGAAGCTTTCTTT. Encoded protein: CASEGTGATEAFF.